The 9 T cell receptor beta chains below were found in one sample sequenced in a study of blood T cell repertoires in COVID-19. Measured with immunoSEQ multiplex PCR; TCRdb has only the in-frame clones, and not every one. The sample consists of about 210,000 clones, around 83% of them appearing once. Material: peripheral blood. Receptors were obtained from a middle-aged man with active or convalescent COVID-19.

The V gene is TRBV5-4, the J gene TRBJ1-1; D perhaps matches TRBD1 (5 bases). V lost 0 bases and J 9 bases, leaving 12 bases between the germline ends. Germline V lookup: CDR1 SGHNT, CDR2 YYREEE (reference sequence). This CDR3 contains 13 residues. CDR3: CASSLVPREKAFF. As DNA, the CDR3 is TGTGCCAGCAGCTTGGTCCCCAGGGAAAAAGCTTTCTTT. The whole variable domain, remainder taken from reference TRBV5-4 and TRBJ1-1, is ETGVTQSPTHLIKTRGQQVTLRCSSQSGHNTVSWYQQALGQGPQFIFQYYREEENGRGNFPPRFSGLQFPNYSSELNVNALELDDSALYLCASSLVPREKAFFGQGTRLTVV.

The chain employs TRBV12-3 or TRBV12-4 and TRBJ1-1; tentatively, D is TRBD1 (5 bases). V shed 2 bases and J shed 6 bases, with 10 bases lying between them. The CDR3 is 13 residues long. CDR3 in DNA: TGTGCCAGCAGTTTAAGGGGAGGCTCTGAAGCTTTCTTT. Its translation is CASSLRGGSEAFF.

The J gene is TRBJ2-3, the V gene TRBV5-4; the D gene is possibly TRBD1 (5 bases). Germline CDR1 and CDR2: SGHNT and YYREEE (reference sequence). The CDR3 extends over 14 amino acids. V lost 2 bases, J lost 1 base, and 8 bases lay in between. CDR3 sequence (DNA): TGTGCCAGCAGCTTAAAGACAGGCACAGATACGCAGTATTTT. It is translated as CASSLKTGTDTQYF.

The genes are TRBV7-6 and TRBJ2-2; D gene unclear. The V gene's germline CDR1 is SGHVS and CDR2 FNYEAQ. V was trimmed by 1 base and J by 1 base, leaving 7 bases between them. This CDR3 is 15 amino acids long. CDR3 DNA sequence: TGTGCCAGCAGCTTAGAAGCGCTGAACACCGGGGAGCTGTTTTTT. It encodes CASSLEALNTGELFF.

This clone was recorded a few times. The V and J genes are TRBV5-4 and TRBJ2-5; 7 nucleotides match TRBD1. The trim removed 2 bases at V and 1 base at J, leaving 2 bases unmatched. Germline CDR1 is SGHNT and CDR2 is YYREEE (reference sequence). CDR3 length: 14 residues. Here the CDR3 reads CASSFGDSQETQYF. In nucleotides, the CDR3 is TGTGCCAGCAGCTTTGGGGACAGCCAAGAGACCCAGTACTTC. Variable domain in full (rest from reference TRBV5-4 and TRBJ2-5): ETGVTQSPTHLIKTRGQQVTLRCSSQSGHNTVSWYQQALGQGPQFIFQYYREEENGRGNFPPRFSGLQFPNYSSELNVNALELDDSALYLCASSFGDSQETQYFGPGTRLLVL.

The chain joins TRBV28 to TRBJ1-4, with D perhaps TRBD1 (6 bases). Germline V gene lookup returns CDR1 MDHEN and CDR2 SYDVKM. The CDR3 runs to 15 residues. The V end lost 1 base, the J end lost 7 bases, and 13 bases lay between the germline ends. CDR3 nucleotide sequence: TGTGCCAGCAGTTTATTTGGGGGCGCGGTTGAAAAACTGTTTTTT. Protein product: CASSLFGGAVEKLFF.

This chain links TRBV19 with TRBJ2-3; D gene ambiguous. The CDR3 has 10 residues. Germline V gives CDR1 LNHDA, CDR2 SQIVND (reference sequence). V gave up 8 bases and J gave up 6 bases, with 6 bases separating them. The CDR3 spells CASSYDTQYF. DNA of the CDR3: TGTGCCAGTTCTTATGATACGCAGTATTTT. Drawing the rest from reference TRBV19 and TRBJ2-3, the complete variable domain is DGGITQSPKYLFRKEGQNVTLSCEQNLNHDAMYWYRQDPGQGLRLIYYSQIVNDFQKGDIAEGYSVSREKKESFPLTVTSAQKNPTAFYLCASSYDTQYFGPGTRLTVL.

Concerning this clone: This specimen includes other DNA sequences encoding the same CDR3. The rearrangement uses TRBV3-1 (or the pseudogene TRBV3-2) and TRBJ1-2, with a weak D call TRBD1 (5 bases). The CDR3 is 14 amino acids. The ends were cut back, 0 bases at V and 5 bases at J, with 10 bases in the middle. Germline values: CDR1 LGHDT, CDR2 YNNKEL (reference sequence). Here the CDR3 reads CASSQDSGGYGYTF. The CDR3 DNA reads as TGTGCCAGCAGCCAAGATTCGGGGGGGTATGGCTACACCTTC.

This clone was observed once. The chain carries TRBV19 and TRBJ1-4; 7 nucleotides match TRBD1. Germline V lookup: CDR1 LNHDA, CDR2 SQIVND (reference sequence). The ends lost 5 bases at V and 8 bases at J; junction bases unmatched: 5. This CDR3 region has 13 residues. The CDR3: CASSAEQGEKLFF. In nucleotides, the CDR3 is TGTGCCAGTAGTGCCGAACAGGGGGAAAAACTGTTTTTT.